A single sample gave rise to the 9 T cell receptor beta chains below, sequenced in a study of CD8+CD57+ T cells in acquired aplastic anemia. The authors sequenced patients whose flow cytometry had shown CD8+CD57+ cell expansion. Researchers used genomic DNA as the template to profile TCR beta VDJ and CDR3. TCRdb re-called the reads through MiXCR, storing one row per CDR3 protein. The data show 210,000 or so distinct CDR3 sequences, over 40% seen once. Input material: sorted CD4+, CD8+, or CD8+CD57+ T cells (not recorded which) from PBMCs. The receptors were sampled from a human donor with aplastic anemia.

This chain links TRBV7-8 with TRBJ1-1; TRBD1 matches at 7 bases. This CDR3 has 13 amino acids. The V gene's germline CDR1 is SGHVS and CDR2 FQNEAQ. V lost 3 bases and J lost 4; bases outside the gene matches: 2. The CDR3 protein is CASSFQGGTEAFF. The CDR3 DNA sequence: TGTGCCAGCAGCTTTCAGGGGGGCACTGAAGCTTTCTTT. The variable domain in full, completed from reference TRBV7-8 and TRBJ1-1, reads GAGVSQSPRYKVAKRGQDVALRCDPISGHVSLFWYQQALGQGPEFLTYFQNEAQLDKSGLPSDRFFAERPEGSVSTLKIQRTQQEDSAVYLCASSFQGGTEAFFGQGTRLTVV.

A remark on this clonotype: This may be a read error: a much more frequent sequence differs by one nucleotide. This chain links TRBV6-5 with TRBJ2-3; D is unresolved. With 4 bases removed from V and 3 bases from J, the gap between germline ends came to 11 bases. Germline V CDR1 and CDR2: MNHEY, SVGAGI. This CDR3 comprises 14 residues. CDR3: CASSWNYGTDTQYF. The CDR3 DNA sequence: TGTGCCAGCAGTTGGAACTACGGTACAGATACGCAGTATTTT.

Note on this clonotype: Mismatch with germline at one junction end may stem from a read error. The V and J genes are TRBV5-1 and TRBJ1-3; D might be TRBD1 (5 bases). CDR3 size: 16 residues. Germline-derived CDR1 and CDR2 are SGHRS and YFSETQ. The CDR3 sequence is CASSPASGSTGNTIYF. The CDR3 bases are TGTGCCAGCAGCCCCGCATCAGGGTCCACTGGAAACACCATATATTTT.

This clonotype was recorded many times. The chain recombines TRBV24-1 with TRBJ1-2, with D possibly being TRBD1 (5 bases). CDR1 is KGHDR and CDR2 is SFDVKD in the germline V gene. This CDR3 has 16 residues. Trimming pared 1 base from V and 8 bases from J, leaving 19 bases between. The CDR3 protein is CATSDLSGRGGRGYTF. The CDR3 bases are TGTGCCACCAGTGATTTAAGTGGTCGGGGGGGAAGGGGCTACACCTTC.

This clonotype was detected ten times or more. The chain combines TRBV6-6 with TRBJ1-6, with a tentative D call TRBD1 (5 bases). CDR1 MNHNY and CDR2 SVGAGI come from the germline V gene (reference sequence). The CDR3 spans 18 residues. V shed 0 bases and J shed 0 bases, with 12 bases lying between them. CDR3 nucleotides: TGTGCCAGCAGTTACTCGAGTCGGGGGAGCTCCTATAATTCACCCCTCCACTTT. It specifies CASSYSSRGSSYNSPLHF.

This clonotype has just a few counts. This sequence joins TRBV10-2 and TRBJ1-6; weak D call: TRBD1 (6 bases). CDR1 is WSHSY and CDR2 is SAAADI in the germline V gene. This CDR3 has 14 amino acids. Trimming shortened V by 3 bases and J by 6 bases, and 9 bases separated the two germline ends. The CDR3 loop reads CASSDLQGNSPLHF. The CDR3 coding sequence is TGCGCCAGCAGTGATTTACAGGGTAATTCACCCCTCCACTTT.

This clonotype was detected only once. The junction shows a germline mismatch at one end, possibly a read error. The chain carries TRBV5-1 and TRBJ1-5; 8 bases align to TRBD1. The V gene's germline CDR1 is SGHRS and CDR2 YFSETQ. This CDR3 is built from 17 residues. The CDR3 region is CASSDTGTGLSNQPQHF. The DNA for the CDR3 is TGTGCCAGCAGCGACACCGGGACAGGACTTAGCAATCAGCCCCAGCATTTT.

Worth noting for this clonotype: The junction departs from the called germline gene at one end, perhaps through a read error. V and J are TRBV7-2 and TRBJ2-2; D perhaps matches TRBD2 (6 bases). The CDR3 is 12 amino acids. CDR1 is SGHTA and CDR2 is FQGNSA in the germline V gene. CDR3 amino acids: CASSLVSRELSF. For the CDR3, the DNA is TGTGCCAGCAGCCTAGTTTCCCGGGAGCTGTCTTTT. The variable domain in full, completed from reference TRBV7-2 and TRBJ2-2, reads GAGVSQSPSNKVTEKGKDVELRCDPISGHTALYWYRQSLGQGLEFLIYFQGNSAPDKSGLPSDRFSAERTGGSVSTLTIQRTQQEDSAVYLCASSLVSRELSFGEGSRLTVL.

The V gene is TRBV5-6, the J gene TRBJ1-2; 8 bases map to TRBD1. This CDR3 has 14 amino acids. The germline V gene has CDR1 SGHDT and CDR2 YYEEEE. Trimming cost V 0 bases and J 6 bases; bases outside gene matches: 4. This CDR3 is CASSLGGDRNGYTF. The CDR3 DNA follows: TGTGCCAGCAGCTTGGGGGGGGACAGGAATGGCTACACCTTC.